The present TCR beta chain was sequenced within a study of T cell responses to AZD1222 COVID-19 vaccine. Study-wide results and limits: The study identified only five or six AZD1222 recipients as seropositive at baseline. The donors showed a predominance of white British ancestry and of females, with possible underestimation of clonal diversity.

This clone was seen only once. Its specificity is unknown. The germline V gene encodes CDR1 SGDLS and CDR2 YYNGEE. With V trimmed by 0 bases and J by 5 bases, 7 bases remained unmatched. This CDR3 is 16 amino acids long. Sequencing used immunoSEQ multiplex PCR; TCRdb keeps in-frame clones, though not all of them. The data contain approximately 120,000 clones, around nine tenths of them singletons. The sequences come from peripheral blood, collected on day 0 of AZD1222 vaccination. This clonotype originated in an adult in good health. The chain has TRBV9 and TRBJ2-1; 8 positions agree with TRBD2. The CDR3 loop reads CASSVGVAGYNNEQFF. The DNA of the CDR3 is TGTGCCAGCAGCGTAGGGGTAGCGGGGTATAACAATGAGCAGTTCTTC. The full variable domain, with the rest looked up from reference TRBV9 and TRBJ2-1, is DSGVTQTPKHLITATGQRVTLRCSPRSGDLSVYWYQQSLDQGLQFLIQYYNGEERAKGNILERFSAQQFPDLHSELNLSSLELGDSALYFCASSVGVAGYNNEQFFGPGTRLTVL.